This T cell receptor beta chain was captured by sequencing in a study of human T cells and chemical hapten exposure. How the authors handled the data: Between roughly 23,224 and 700,000 TCRs appeared in each sample, and the median stood at 95,638. One entry per CDR3 protein results from TCRdb running MiXCR on the RACE reads. The V and J calls follow TCRdb's processing rather than the paper's. This sample has 90,000 to 110,000 distinct CDR3 sequences, with under 40% found just once. This clonotype was seen a few times. CDR1 and CDR2 (germline): SGHDN, FVKESK. V was clipped by 0 bases and J by 2 bases, with 13 bases between them. The CDR3 totals 17 residues. Noted time point: patch test 3, about 24 weeks after DPC sensitization. Described treatment: therapeutic diphenylcyclopropenone sensitization with weekly scalp DPC. Each donor was an alopecia patient between 18 and 70 years of age who qualified for DPC.

Material: whole blood, obtained in connection with sensitization to the hapten diphenylcyclopropenone (DPC). The TCR originated in a man aged 35 to 55 with alopecia areata. Some clones in this sample may be carry-over from other donors' samples. This chain connects TRBV14 to TRBJ2-2; D gene ambiguous. The CDR3 DNA is TGTGCCAGCAGCCAAGAGGTTTTTTCCACAAACACCGGGGAGCTGTTTTTT. The encoded protein is CASSQEVFSTNTGELFF.